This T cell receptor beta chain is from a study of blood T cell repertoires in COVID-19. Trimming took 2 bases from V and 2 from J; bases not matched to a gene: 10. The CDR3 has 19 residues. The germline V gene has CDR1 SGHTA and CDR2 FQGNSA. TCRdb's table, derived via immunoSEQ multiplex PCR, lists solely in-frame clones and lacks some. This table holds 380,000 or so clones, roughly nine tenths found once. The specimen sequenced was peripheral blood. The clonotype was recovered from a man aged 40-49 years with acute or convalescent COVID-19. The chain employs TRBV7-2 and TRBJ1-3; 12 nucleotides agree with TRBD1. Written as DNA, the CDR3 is TGTGCCAGCAGCTTATACGGGACAGGGGGCGGATTGGCTGGAAACACCATATATTTT. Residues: CASSLYGTGGGLAGNTIYF.